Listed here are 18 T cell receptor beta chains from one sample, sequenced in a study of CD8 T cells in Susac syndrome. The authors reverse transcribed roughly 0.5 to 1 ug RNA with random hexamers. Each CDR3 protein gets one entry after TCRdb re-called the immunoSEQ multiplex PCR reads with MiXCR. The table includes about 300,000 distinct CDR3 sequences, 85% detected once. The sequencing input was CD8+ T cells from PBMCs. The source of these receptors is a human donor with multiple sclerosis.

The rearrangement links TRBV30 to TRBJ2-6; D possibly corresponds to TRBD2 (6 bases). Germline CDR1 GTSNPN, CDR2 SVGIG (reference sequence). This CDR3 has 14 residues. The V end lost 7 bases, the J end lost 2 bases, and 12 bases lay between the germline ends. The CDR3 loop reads CALGPGAGANVLTF. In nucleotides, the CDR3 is TGTGCCTTGGGGCCGGGGGCTGGGGCCAACGTCCTGACTTTC.

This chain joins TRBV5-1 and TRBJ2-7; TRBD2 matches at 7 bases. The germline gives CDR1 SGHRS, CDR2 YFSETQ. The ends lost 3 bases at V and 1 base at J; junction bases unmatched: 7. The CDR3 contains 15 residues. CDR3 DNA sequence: TGCGCCAGCAGCTGGGGGAGGGGCGATTCCTACGAGCAGTACTTC. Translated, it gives CASSWGRGDSYEQYF.

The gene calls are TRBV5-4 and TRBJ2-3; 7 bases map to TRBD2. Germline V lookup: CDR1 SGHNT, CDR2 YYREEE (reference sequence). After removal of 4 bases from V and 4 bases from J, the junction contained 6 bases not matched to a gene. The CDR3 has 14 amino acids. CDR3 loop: CASSNGLDPDTQYF. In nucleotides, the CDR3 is TGTGCCAGCAGCAACGGACTAGATCCAGATACGCAGTATTTT.

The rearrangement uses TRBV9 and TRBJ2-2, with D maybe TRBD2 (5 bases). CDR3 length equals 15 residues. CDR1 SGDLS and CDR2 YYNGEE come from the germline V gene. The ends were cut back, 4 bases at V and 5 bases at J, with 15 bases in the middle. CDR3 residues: CASSSPTGGTGELFF. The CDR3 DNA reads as TGTGCCAGCAGCTCCCCTACTGGCGGGACCGGGGAGCTGTTTTTT. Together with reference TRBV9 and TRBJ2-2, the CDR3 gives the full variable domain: DSGVTQTPKHLITATGQRVTLRCSPRSGDLSVYWYQQSLDQGLQFLIQYYNGEERAKGNILERFSAQQFPDLHSELNLSSLELGDSALYFCASSSPTGGTGELFFGEGSRLTVL.

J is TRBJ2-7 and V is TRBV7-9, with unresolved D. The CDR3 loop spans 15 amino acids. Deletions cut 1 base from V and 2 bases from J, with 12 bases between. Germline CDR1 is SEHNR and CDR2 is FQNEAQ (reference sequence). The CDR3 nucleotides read TGTGCCAGCAGCTTAGTTCCGAGCCCTGCCTACGAGCAGTACTTC. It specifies CASSLVPSPAYEQYF.

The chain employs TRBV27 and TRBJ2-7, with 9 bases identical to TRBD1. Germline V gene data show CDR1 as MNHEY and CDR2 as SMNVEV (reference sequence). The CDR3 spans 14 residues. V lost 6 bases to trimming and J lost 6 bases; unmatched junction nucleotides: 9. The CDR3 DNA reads TGTGCCAGCAGCGGAGGACAGGGGAAGGGCGAGCAGTACTTC. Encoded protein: CASSGGQGKGEQYF.

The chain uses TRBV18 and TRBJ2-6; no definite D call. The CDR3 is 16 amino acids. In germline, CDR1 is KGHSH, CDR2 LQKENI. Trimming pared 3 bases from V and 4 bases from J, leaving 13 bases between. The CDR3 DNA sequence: TGTGCCAGCTCACCGAGTGATCCTGGAGGGGCCAACGTCCTGACTTTC. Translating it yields CASSPSDPGGANVLTF.

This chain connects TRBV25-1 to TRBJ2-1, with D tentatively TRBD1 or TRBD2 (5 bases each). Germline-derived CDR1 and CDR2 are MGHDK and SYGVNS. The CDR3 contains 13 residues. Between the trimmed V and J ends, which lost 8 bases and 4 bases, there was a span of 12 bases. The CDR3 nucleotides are TGTGCCAGCGGGGGTAGTGAGTACAATGAGCAGTTCTTC. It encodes CASGGSEYNEQFF.

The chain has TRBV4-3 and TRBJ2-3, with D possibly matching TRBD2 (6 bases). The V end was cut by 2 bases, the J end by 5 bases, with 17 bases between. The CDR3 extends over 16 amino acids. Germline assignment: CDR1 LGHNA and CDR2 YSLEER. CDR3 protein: CASSQLTWDSKDTQYF. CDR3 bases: TGCGCCAGCAGCCAACTCACCTGGGACTCGAAAGATACGCAGTATTTT.

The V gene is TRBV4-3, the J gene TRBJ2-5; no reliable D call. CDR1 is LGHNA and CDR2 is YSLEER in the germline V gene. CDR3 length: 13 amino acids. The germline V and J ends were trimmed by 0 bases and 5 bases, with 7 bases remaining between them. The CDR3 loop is CASSQEGWETQYF. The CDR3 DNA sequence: TGCGCCAGCAGCCAAGAAGGGTGGGAGACCCAGTACTTC.

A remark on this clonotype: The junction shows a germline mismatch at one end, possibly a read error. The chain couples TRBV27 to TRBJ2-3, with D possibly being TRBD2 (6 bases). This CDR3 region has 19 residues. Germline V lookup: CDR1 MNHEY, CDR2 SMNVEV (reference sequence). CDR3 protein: CASSLSRGRPSPNTDTQYF. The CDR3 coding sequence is TGTGCCAGCAGTCTATCCCGTGGGAGGCCTAGTCCTAACACAGATACGCAGTATTTT.

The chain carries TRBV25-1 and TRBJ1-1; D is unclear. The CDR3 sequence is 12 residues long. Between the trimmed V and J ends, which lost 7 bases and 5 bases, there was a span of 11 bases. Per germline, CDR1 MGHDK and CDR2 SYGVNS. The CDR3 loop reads CASIEGNTEAFF. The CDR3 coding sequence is TGTGCCAGCATCGAAGGGAATACTGAAGCTTTCTTT.

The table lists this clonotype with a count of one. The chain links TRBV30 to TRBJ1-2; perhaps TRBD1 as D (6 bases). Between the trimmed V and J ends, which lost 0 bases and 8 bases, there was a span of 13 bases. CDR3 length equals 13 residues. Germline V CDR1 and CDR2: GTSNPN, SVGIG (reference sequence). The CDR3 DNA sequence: TGTGCCTGGAGTGTACTGGGACAACGGGGCTACACCTTC. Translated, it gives CAWSVLGQRGYTF.

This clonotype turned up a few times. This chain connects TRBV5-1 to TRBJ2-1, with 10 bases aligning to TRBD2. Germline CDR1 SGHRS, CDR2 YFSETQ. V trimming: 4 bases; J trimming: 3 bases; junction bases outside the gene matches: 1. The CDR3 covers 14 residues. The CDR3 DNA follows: TGCGCCAGCAGCGCTAGCGGGGGCTACAATGAGCAGTTCTTC. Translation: CASSASGGYNEQFF.

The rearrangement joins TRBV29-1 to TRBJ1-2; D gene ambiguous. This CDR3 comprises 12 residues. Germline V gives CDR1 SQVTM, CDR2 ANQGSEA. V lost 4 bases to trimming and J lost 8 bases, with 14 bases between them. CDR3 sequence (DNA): TGCAGCGTTGTTATGCCGGAGGGAGGCTACACCTTC. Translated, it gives CSVVMPEGGYTF.

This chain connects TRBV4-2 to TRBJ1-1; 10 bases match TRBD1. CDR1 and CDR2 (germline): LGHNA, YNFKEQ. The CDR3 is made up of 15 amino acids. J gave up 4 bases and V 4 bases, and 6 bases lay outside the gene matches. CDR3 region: CASSLGTGEGTEAFF. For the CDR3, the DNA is TGTGCCAGCAGCCTTGGGACAGGGGAGGGCACTGAAGCTTTCTTT.

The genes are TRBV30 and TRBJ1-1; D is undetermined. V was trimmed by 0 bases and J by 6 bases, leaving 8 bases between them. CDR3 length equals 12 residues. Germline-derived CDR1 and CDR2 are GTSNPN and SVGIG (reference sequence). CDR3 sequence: CAWSVASSEAFF. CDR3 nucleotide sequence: TGTGCCTGGAGTGTGGCAAGCTCTGAAGCTTTCTTT.

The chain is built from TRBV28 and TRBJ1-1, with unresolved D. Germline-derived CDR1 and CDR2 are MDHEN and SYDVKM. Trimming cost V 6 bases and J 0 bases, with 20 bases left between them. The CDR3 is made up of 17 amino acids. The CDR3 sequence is CASRPLGFDVMNTEAFF. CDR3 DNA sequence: TGTGCCAGCAGACCCCTAGGATTCGACGTCATGAACACTGAAGCTTTCTTT. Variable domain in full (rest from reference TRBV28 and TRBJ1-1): DVKVTQSSRYLVKRTGEKVFLECVQDMDHENMFWYRQDPGLGLRLIYFSYDVKMKEKGDIPEGYSVSREKKERFSLILESASTNQTSMYLCASRPLGFDVMNTEAFFGQGTRLTVV.